The source of this T cell receptor beta chain is a study of cytomegalovirus exposure and HLA in healthy donors. Study-wide findings and caveats: Rarity held for most TCR sequences, but there were some public TCRs that occurred in many donors. The CMV antigen specificity of a few CMV-associated chains was confirmed through in vitro analysis. The authors enumerated roughly 180 TCR beta chains as linked to cytomegalovirus.

Separation from the roughly 670-subject first cohort characterized the approximately 120-subject validation cohort, to which the donors belonged. To note about this clone: The antigen remains unidentified. Other DNA variants within this sample encode the same CDR3.

Sequencing used immunoSEQ multiplex PCR; TCRdb keeps in-frame clones, though not all of them. The table lists some 130,000 clones, roughly 79% of them singletons, with 25% to 30% in the top ten. The sequence came from a young man in good health and CMV-seropositive. Material: PBMCs.

CDR3: CASSDSGLAGLNEQFF. The CDR3 DNA reads as TGTGCCAGCAGTGACTCGGGACTAGCGGGCCTCAATGAGCAGTTCTTC. The chain has TRBV6-4 and TRBJ2-1, with 12 bases lining up with TRBD2. The CDR3 covers 16 residues. Trimming at V came to 0 bases and at J to 6 bases, leaving 3 bases not matched to a gene. Per germline, CDR1 MRHNA and CDR2 SNTAGT.